This entry features one T cell receptor (beta chain) sequence. The data are from a study of blood T cell repertoires in COVID-19. Study-level information: Samples taken during acute and convalescent COVID-19 were collected in the United States, Italy and Spain. T cells, B-cell-depleted T cells, or PBMCs supplied cDNA or gDNA.

This CDR3 contains 13 residues. The germline CDR1 and CDR2 sequences are MNHEY and SMNVEV (reference sequence). V lost 2 bases to trimming and J lost 8 bases, with 10 bases between them. How the authors handled the data: Reference gene primers were amplified, and this amplification served to estimate nucleated cell counts. Assay used: immunoSEQ multiplex PCR; TCRdb lists only in-frame clones, some missing. D and trimming come from the DNA, and the V and J calls and clone size come from that table. The data show 85,000 to 100,000 clones, around 80% seen once. The sequenced sample consisted of peripheral blood. This chain joins TRBV27 and TRBJ2-1; TRBD2 is a possible D gene (5 bases). The receptor's source is a man aged 45 to 65 who had recovered from COVID-19. CDR3 loop: CASSLLLRDEQFF. The CDR3 bases are TGTGCCAGCAGTTTACTGCTGAGGGATGAGCAGTTCTTC.